The 17 T cell receptor beta chains listed next were all sequenced from one sample in a study of identifying expanded T cells in peripheral blood. Sequencing used immunoSEQ multiplex PCR; TCRdb keeps in-frame clones, though not all of them. The sample contains tens of thousands of clones, almost 85% of which appear only once. The sequenced sample was blood. The origin of the receptors is a person aged 18 to 75 in good health.

The chain has TRBV5-4 and TRBJ2-3; 7 bases match TRBD2. The CDR3 sequence is 15 residues long. Germline CDR1 and CDR2: SGHNT and YYREEE (reference sequence). J lost 4 bases, V lost 3 bases, and 8 bases had no gene match. In nucleotides, the CDR3 is TGTGCCAGCAGCTCCGGGATAGCGGGTCCAGATACGCAGTATTTT. Its protein product is CASSSGIAGPDTQYF. Using reference TRBV5-4 and TRBJ2-3 for the parts outside the CDR3, the full variable domain is ETGVTQSPTHLIKTRGQQVTLRCSSQSGHNTVSWYQQALGQGPQFIFQYYREEENGRGNFPPRFSGLQFPNYSSELNVNALELDDSALYLCASSSGIAGPDTQYFGPGTRLTVL.

The chain uses TRBV7-3 and TRBJ2-5, with TRBD2 as a possible D gene (5 bases). CDR1 and CDR2 from the germline V gene are SGHTA and FQGTGA. Between the trimmed V and J ends, which lost 3 bases and 5 bases, there was a span of 16 bases. The CDR3 runs 15 residues. The CDR3 sequence is CASSFGGRVEETQYF. The CDR3 region has the DNA TGTGCCAGCAGCTTCGGAGGTCGGGTAGAGGAGACCCAGTACTTC.

This clone was seen once. The chain uses TRBV11-3 and TRBJ2-1; D not resolved. The CDR3 runs 15 residues. Trimming pared 1 base from V and 7 bases from J, leaving 14 bases between. The germline V gene has CDR1 SGHNT and CDR2 YENEEA. CDR3 DNA sequence: TGTGCCAGCAGCTTAGGGACCGTAGCTACTAATGAGCAGTTCTTC. Protein: CASSLGTVATNEQFF.

V gene TRBV28 combines with J gene TRBJ1-2, with D uncertain. The germline CDR1 and CDR2 sequences are MDHEN and SYDVKM. V was pared by 5 bases and J by 8 bases, with 9 bases between. CDR3 length: 11 residues. Written as DNA, the CDR3 is TGTGCCAGCAGTGTCAACAGAGGCTACACCTTC. Its translation is CASSVNRGYTF.

The count of this clone is one. The rearrangement joins TRBV28 to TRBJ2-4; TRBD1 aligns across 7 bases. With V trimmed by 2 bases and J by 0 bases, 4 bases remained unmatched. CDR3 length: 16 amino acids. The germline CDR1 and CDR2 sequences are MDHEN and SYDVKM. As DNA, the CDR3 is TGTGCCAGCAGTTTAGACAGGGAACTAGCCAAAAACATTCAGTACTTC. Translation: CASSLDRELAKNIQYF.

V usage is TRBV7-9 and J usage is TRBJ2-3, with no clear D. The V and J ends lost 7 bases and 1 base respectively, with 15 bases between them. CDR3 size: 15 residues. The germline gives CDR1 SEHNR, CDR2 FQNEAQ (reference sequence). As DNA, the CDR3 is TGTGCCAGCAACCCAAAGGGTGAGCGCACAGATACGCAGTATTTT. The encoded protein is CASNPKGERTDTQYF.

The chain combines TRBV19 with TRBJ2-2; 9 bases are shared with TRBD2. Germline lookup yields CDR1 LNHDA and CDR2 SQIVND (reference sequence). The CDR3 is 22 residues long. The trim removed 3 bases at V and 0 bases at J, leaving 20 bases unmatched. CDR3 loop: CASSMVGQSFTLAGPNTGELFF. The CDR3 region has the DNA TGTGCCAGTAGTATGGTCGGACAGTCCTTTACCCTAGCGGGACCGAACACCGGGGAGCTGTTTTTT.

The chain has TRBV28 and TRBJ2-7, with D perhaps matching TRBD1 or TRBD2 (5 bases each). V lost 4 bases, J lost 6 bases, and 10 bases lay in between. CDR1 and CDR2 from the germline V gene are MDHEN and SYDVKM. This CDR3 is 12 amino acids long. CDR3 in DNA: TGTGCCAGCAGTTCCGAGGGGTTCGAGCAGTACTTC. Translating it yields CASSSEGFEQYF.

V usage is TRBV4-3 and J usage is TRBJ2-3; TRBD1 is a possible D gene (6 bases). Trimming took 0 bases from V and 3 from J, leaving 10 bases between them. The CDR3 runs to 15 residues. Per the germline V gene, CDR1 is LGHNA and CDR2 is YSLEER. CDR3 loop: CASSQDPQGTDTQYF. CDR3 nucleotide sequence: TGCGCCAGCAGCCAAGATCCGCAGGGGACAGATACGCAGTATTTT.

This chain links TRBV29-1 with TRBJ2-3; TRBD2 matches at 8 bases. Germline CDR1 and CDR2: SQVTM and ANQGSEA. After removal of 7 bases from V and 4 bases from J, the junction contained 7 bases not matched to a gene. The CDR3 totals 13 residues. The CDR3 protein is CSASGHFSDTQYF. CDR3 coding DNA: TGCAGCGCTAGCGGGCACTTCTCAGATACGCAGTATTTT.

The V and J genes are TRBV7-9 and TRBJ1-1, with D possibly TRBD1 on 5 matching bases. Trimming stripped 3 bases from V and 2 bases from J, with 16 bases between. This CDR3 has 16 residues. Germline-derived CDR1 and CDR2 are SEHNR and FQNEAQ (reference sequence). The CDR3 sequence is CASSFPRAGTNTEAFF. The CDR3, as DNA: TGTGCCAGCAGCTTCCCGAGGGCAGGGACCAACACTGAAGCTTTCTTT.

For this clone: Different DNA sequences within this sample yield the same CDR3. J is TRBJ2-7 and V is TRBV5-6; tentatively, D is TRBD1 (6 bases). The CDR3 is 13 residues long. CDR1 SGHDT and CDR2 YYEEEE come from the germline V gene. V was clipped by 3 bases and J by 3 bases, with 10 bases between them. The CDR3 sequence: CASSSTGRYEQYF. CDR3 nucleotides: TGTGCCAGCAGCTCGACAGGACGCTACGAGCAGTACTTC.

The chain has TRBV4-2 and TRBJ2-1, with 10 bases identical to TRBD2. CDR1 and CDR2 from the germline V gene are LGHNA and YNFKEQ. With V trimmed by 0 bases and J by 5 bases, 7 bases remained unmatched. This CDR3 contains 17 residues. For the CDR3, the DNA is TGTGCCAGCAGCCAAGATAGTCTAGCGGGAGAAAACAATGAGCAGTTCTTC. Translating it yields CASSQDSLAGENNEQFF.

This clone occurred once. V and J are TRBV5-1 and TRBJ2-5; D uncertain. The CDR3 extends over 13 amino acids. V lost 2 bases, J lost 0 bases, and 5 bases lay in between. The germline V gene has CDR1 SGHRS and CDR2 YFSETQ. The DNA of the CDR3 is TGCGCCAGCAGCTTCTCCAACCAAGAGACCCAGTACTTC. Its protein is CASSFSNQETQYF.

With respect to this clone: The sample holds other DNA sequences that translate to the same CDR3. The V call is TRBV28, the J call TRBJ2-5; 9 bases are a match to TRBD1. This CDR3 region has 16 residues. The germline V gene encodes CDR1 MDHEN and CDR2 SYDVKM. J lost 2 bases, V lost 4 bases, and 8 bases had no gene match. This CDR3 reads CASSWDRDALQETQYF. CDR3 DNA: TGTGCCAGCAGTTGGGACAGGGACGCACTTCAAGAGACCCAGTACTTC.

The chain has TRBV15 and TRBJ2-7, with TRBD1 as a possible D gene (6 bases). Trimming stripped 3 bases from V and 4 bases from J, with 22 bases between. The CDR3 covers 17 residues. The germline CDR1 and CDR2 sequences are LNHNV and YYDKDF (reference sequence). CDR3 loop: CATSRIQGSPENYEQYF. The CDR3 bases are TGTGCCACCAGCAGGATACAGGGCTCCCCTGAGAATTACGAGCAGTACTTC.

V is TRBV6-1 and J is TRBJ2-7; 15 bases align to TRBD2. V lost 11 bases to trimming and J lost 7 bases; unmatched junction nucleotides: 3. This CDR3 contains 12 residues. Germline V CDR1 and CDR2: MNHNS, SASEGT. CDR3 in DNA: TGTGCCGTCGGGACTAGCGGGAGGGAGCAGTACTTC. Protein: CAVGTSGREQYF.